This record looks at one T cell receptor (beta chain) sequence and its context. Its cognate antigen is unknown. Data came from immunoSEQ multiplex PCR; TCRdb stores just in-frame clones and leaves some out. The sample holds some 70,000 clones, about four fifths seen once. CDR3 length: 15 amino acids. Germline CDR1 reads SGHNT; CDR2 reads YENEEA. V dropped 4 bases and J dropped 5; count of bases not matched to a gene: 6. This specimen belongs to a study of T cell responses to AZD1222 COVID-19 vaccine. Study findings and constraints: Following two doses of AZD1222, Spike-specific TCR breadth and depth rose. With dominance at 160-218 and 743-854, vaccine-associated CD4 TCRs spanned spike. Clonal diversity may have been underestimated, and the donors were mostly white British, with more females than males.

This clonotype originated in an adult in good health. Source: peripheral blood, taken on day 0 of AZD1222 vaccination. The chain couples TRBV11-3 to TRBJ2-1, with 9 bases identical to TRBD1. Written as DNA, the CDR3 is TGTGCCAGCAGCTCCAGACGGGACAGGGACAATGAGCAGTTCTTC. It yields the protein CASSSRRDRDNEQFF.